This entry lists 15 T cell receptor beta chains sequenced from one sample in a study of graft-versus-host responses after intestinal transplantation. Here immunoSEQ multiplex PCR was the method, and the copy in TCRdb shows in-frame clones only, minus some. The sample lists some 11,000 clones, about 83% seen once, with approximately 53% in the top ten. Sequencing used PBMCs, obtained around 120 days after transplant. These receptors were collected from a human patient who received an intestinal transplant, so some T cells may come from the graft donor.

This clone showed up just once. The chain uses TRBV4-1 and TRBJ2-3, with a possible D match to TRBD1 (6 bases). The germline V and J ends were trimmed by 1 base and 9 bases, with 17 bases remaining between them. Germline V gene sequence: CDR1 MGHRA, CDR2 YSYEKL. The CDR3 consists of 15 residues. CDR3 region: CASSQAPRRTATQYF. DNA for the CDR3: TGCGCCAGCAGCCAAGCCCCCCGAAGGACAGCAACGCAGTATTTT.

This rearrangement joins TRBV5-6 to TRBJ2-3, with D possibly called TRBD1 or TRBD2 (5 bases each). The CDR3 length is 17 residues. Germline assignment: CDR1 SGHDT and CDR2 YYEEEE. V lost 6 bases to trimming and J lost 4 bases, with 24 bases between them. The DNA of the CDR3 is TGTGCCAGCAACCGAGGGCTACGACAGTCCCGGGCAGATACGCAGTATTTT. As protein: CASNRGLRQSRADTQYF.

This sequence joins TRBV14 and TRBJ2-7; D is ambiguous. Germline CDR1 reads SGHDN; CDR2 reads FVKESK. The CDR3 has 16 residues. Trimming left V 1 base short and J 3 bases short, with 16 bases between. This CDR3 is CASSQVAIPLFYEQYF. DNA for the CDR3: TGTGCCAGCAGCCAAGTAGCTATTCCCCTTTTCTACGAGCAGTACTTC. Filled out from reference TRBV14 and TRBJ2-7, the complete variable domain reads EAGVTQFPSHSVIEKGQTVTLRCDPISGHDNLYWYRRVMGKEIKFLLHFVKESKQDESGMPNNRFLAERTGGTYSTLKVQPAELEDSGVYFCASSQVAIPLFYEQYFGPGTRLTVT.

The CDR3 DNA sequence: TGTGCCAGCAGCGAGAGCGGGAGCAGAGTTATTGAGCAGTTCTTC. Its protein product is CASSESGSRVIEQFF. The chain couples TRBV9 to TRBJ2-1, with 8 bases aligning to TRBD2. The CDR3 is made up of 15 amino acids. Germline values: CDR1 SGDLS, CDR2 YYNGEE. V lost 3 bases and J lost 9; bases outside the gene matches: 11.

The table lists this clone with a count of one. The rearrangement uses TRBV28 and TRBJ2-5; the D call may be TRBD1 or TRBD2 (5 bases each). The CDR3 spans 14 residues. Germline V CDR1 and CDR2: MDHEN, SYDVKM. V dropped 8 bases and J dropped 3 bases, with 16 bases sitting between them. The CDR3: CASLLPGTKETQYF. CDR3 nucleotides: TGTGCCAGCCTTCTTCCCGGGACGAAAGAGACCCAGTACTTC.

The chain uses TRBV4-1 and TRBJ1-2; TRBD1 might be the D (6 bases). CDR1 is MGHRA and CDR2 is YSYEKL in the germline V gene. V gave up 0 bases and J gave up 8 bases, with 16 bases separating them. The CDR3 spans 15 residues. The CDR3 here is CASSQEAAGAQGYTF. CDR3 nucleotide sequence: TGCGCCAGCAGCCAAGAAGCTGCGGGGGCACAAGGCTACACCTTC.

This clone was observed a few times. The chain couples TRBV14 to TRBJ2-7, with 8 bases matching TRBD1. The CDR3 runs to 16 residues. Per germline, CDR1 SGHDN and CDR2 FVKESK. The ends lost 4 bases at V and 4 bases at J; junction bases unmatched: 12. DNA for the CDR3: TGTGCCAGCAGCCCTACAGGGGGACAGCCGATTTACGAGCAGTACTTC. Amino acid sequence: CASSPTGGQPIYEQYF.

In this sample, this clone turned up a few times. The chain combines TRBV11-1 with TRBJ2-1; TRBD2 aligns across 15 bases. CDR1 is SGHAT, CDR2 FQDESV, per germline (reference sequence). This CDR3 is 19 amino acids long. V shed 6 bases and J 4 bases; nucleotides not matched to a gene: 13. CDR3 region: CASSRPRTSGRGPYNEQFF. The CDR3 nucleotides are TGTGCCAGCAGTCGTCCAAGGACTAGCGGGAGGGGGCCATACAATGAGCAGTTCTTC.

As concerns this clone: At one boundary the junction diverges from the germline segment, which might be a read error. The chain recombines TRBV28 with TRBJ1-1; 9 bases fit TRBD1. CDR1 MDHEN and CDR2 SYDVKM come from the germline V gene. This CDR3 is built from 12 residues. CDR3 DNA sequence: TGTGCCAGCAGTTTATCGGGACAGGGATTACCGTTT. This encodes CASSLSGQGLPF.

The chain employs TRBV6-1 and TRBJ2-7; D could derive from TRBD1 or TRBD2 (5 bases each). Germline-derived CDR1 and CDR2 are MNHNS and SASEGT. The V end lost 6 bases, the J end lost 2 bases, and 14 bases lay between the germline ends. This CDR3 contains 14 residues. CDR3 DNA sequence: TGTGCCAGCAGCGTAGAAGGGACCGCCTACGAGCAGTACTTC. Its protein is CASSVEGTAYEQYF.

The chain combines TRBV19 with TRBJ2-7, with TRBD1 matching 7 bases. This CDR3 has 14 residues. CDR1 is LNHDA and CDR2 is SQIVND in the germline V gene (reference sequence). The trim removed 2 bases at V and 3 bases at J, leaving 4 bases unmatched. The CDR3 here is CASSIRQGVYEQYF. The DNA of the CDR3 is TGTGCCAGTAGTATAAGGCAGGGGGTCTACGAGCAGTACTTC.

CDR3 region: CASSPPAMARVNTEAFF. In DNA form, the CDR3 reads TGTGCCAGCTCACCACCCGCGATGGCCAGAGTGAACACTGAAGCTTTCTTT. The gene calls are TRBV18 and TRBJ1-1; no reliable D call. V was pared by 0 bases and J by 0 bases, with 14 bases between. The CDR3 is 17 residues long. Germline V CDR1 and CDR2: KGHSH, LQKENI.

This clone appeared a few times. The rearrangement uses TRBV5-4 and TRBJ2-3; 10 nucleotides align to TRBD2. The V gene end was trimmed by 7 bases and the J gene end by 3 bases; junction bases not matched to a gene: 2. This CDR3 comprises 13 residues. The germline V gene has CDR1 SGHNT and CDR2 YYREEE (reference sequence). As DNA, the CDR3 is TGTGCCAGCGCTAGCGGGAGAACAGATACGCAGTATTTT. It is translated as CASASGRTDTQYF. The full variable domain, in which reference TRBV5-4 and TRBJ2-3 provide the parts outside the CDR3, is ETGVTQSPTHLIKTRGQQVTLRCSSQSGHNTVSWYQQALGQGPQFIFQYYREEENGRGNFPPRFSGLQFPNYSSELNVNALELDDSALYLCASASGRTDTQYFGPGTRLTVL.

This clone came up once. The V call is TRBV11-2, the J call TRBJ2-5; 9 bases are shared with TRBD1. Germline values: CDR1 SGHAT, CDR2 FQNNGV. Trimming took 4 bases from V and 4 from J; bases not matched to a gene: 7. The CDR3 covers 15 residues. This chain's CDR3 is CASSSLGQGRETQYF. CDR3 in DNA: TGTGCCAGCAGCTCCCTGGGACAGGGCAGAGAGACCCAGTACTTC.

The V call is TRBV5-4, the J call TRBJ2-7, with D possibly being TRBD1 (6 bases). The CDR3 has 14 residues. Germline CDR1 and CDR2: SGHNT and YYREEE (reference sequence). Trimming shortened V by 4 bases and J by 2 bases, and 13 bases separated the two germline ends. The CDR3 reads CASSNGDNPYEQYF. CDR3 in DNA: TGTGCCAGCAGCAATGGGGACAACCCCTACGAGCAGTACTTC.